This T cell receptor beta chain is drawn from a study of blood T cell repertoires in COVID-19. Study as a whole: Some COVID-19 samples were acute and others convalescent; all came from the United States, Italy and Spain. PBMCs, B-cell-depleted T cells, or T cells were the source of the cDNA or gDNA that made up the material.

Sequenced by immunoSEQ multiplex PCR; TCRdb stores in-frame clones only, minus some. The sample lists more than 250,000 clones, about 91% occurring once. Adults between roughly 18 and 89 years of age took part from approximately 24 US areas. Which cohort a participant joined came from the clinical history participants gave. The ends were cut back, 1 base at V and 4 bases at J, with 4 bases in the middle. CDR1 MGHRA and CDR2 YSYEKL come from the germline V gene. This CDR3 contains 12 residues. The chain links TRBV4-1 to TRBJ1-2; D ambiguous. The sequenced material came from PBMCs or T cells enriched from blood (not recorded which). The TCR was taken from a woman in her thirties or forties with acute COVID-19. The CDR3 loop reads CASSQVGYGYTF. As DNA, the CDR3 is TGCGCCAGCAGCCAAGTCGGCTATGGCTACACCTTC.